Reported below is one TCR beta chain. A COVID-19 case was met by exposed participants within 2 weeks before study entry. Produced via immunoSEQ multiplex PCR; TCRdb's table is partial and in-frame only. The profile shows approximately 250,000 clones, around 90% of them singletons. The data were taken from a study of blood T cell repertoires in COVID-19. On the study more broadly: Specimens from acute and convalescent COVID-19 originated in the United States, Italy and Spain.

The J segment lost 4 bases and the V segment lost 5 bases, leaving 6 bases of the junction unmatched. Germline V gene lookup returns CDR1 LGHNT and CDR2 FRNRAP. The CDR3 runs 15 residues. The sequenced sample consisted of PBMCs or T cells enriched from blood (not recorded which). This clonotype was obtained from a man between 40 and 49 years old who had been exposed to COVID-19. This chain joins TRBV12-5 and TRBJ1-4, with 8 bases identical to TRBD1. The CDR3 loop reads CASGTGQGSNEKLFF. The CDR3 nucleotides are TGTGCTAGTGGTACCGGACAGGGAAGTAATGAAAAACTGTTTTTT.